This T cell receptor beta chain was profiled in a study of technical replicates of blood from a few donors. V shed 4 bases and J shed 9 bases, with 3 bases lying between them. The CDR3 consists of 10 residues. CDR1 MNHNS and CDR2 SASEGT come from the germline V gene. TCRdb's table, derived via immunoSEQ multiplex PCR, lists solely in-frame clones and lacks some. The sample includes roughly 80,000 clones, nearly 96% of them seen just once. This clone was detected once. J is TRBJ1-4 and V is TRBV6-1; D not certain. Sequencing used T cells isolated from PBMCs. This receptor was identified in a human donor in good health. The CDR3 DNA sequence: TGTGCCAGCAGTGGGCAAAAACTGTTTTTT. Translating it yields CASSGQKLFF.